These 14 T cell receptor beta chains were sequenced from one sample in a study of OX40 agonist ivuxolimab in advanced cancers. TCRdb's copy holds only in-frame clones and misses some; the assay was immunoSEQ multiplex PCR. This sample has over 95,000 clones, with more than 85% found just once. The source was CD4+ or CD8+ T cells sorted from blood, collected in a trial of the OX40 agonist ivuxolimab. All receptors come from an adult with an advanced solid tumor such as melanoma, head and neck, liver or kidney cancer.

On this clone itself: Relative to the germline gene, one junction end is altered; a read error may explain this. The CDR3 DNA reads as TGCGCCAGCAGCCAAGGAGGGGCGGGAGCAGAGACCCAGTACTTC. Amino acid sequence: CASSQGGAGAETQYF. The chain combines TRBV14 with TRBJ2-5, with TRBD2 matching 7 bases. The CDR3 has 15 residues. The germline gives CDR1 SGHDN, CDR2 FVKESK.

The V and J genes are TRBV29-1 and TRBJ1-4; D not certain. The germline V gene has CDR1 SQVTM and CDR2 ANQGSEA. V dropped 6 bases and J dropped 6 bases, with 8 bases sitting between them. The CDR3 consists of 11 residues. For the CDR3, the DNA is TGCAGCGTCGAGAAGGATGAAAAACTGTTTTTT. Protein: CSVEKDEKLFF.

The chain combines TRBV30 with TRBJ1-4, with a possible D match to TRBD1 (5 bases). The CDR3 consists of 15 residues. Trimming left V 5 bases short and J 3 bases short, with 16 bases between. Germline V gene sequence: CDR1 GTSNPN, CDR2 SVGIG (reference sequence). The CDR3 spells CAWQEIGASNEKLFF. The CDR3 DNA is TGTGCCTGGCAAGAGATCGGGGCCTCTAATGAAAAACTGTTTTTT.

J is TRBJ2-3 and V is TRBV2; TRBD2 matches at 14 bases. The germline V gene encodes CDR1 SNHLY and CDR2 FYNNEI. Trimming took 4 bases from V and 5 from J; bases not matched to a gene: 5. This CDR3 has 16 amino acids. CDR3 sequence: CASSGGLAGVLDTQYF. CDR3 DNA: TGTGCCAGCAGTGGGGGACTAGCGGGAGTCTTAGATACGCAGTATTTT. Combining the CDR3 with reference TRBV2 and TRBJ2-3 gives the whole variable domain EPEVTQTPSHQVTQMGQEVILRCVPISNHLYFYWYRQILGQKVEFLVSFYNNEISEKSEIFDDQFSVERPDGSNFTLKIRSTKLEDSAMYFCASSGGLAGVLDTQYFGPGTRLTVL.

This rearrangement joins TRBV29-1 to TRBJ2-6, with D tentatively TRBD1 or TRBD2 (6 bases each). The CDR3 has 16 amino acids. The V gene's germline CDR1 is SQVTM and CDR2 ANQGSEA. Between the trimmed V and J ends, which lost 6 bases and 0 bases, there was a span of 15 bases. The chain's CDR3 is CSVGGAGNSGANVLTF. The CDR3 nucleotides are TGCAGCGTCGGGGGCGCTGGAAACTCTGGGGCCAACGTCCTGACTTTC.

The chain combines TRBV11-1 with TRBJ2-7, with D possibly being TRBD2 (6 bases). This CDR3 has 13 residues. Trimming cost V 6 bases and J 6 bases, with 15 bases left between them. Germline-derived CDR1 and CDR2 are SGHAT and FQDESV (reference sequence). Written as DNA, the CDR3 is TGTGCCAGCAGGAGCGGGCCCGTCGGCGAGCAGTACTTC. As protein: CASRSGPVGEQYF.

This clone was seen a single time. The chain has TRBV5-6 and TRBJ1-4; 12 bases line up with TRBD1. CDR1 is SGHDT, CDR2 YYEEEE, per germline. V shed 7 bases and J 1 base; nucleotides not matched to a gene: 8. The length of the CDR3 is 17 residues. CDR3 nucleotides: TGTGCCAGCGGATACCGGGACAGGGGGCTAACTAATGAAAAACTGTTTTTT. Translated, it gives CASGYRDRGLTNEKLFF.

The rearrangement uses TRBV27 and TRBJ2-7; 9 bases fit TRBD2. Germline V lookup: CDR1 MNHEY, CDR2 SMNVEV (reference sequence). The CDR3 length is 15 residues. The V and J ends lost 3 bases and 2 bases, in that order; junction bases with no gene match: 5. This CDR3 is CASSFVAGATYEQYF. CDR3 DNA: TGTGCCAGCAGTTTTGTAGCGGGGGCGACCTACGAGCAGTACTTC.

This clone has a handful of counts. The rearrangement links TRBV5-1 to TRBJ2-7, with D perhaps TRBD2 (5 bases). Germline V gene data show CDR1 as SGHRS and CDR2 as YFSETQ. Between the trimmed V and J ends, which lost 4 bases and 0 bases, there was a span of 11 bases. The CDR3 extends over 14 amino acids. CDR3 region: CASSPGDGSYEQYF. CDR3 nucleotides: TGCGCCAGCAGCCCCGGGGATGGCTCCTACGAGCAGTACTTC.

The rearrangement joins TRBV28 to TRBJ2-7; 7 bases are shared with TRBD1. V lost 5 bases to trimming and J lost 3 bases; unmatched junction nucleotides: 13. This CDR3 is built from 16 residues. Looked up from germline, CDR1 is MDHEN and CDR2 is SYDVKM. DNA of the CDR3: TGTGCCAGCAGTATCACCGGGACAGAGTTCTACTACGAGCAGTACTTC. Amino acid sequence: CASSITGTEFYYEQYF.

The chain carries TRBV7-2 and TRBJ2-5; 10 bases fit TRBD1. Germline CDR1 reads SGHTA; CDR2 reads FQGNSA. Losses at the gene ends were 3 bases for V and 4 bases for J; bases not matched to a gene: 5. The CDR3 is 15 residues long. Here the CDR3 DNA reads TGTGCCAGCAGCTTCCCGACAGGGGGCGGAGAGACCCAGTACTTC. This codes for CASSFPTGGGETQYF.

This rearrangement joins TRBV11-2 to TRBJ1-1; D is unclear. Looked up from germline, CDR1 is SGHAT and CDR2 is FQNNGV. The V gene lost 1 base and the J gene lost 9 bases, with 12 bases spanning the gap. The CDR3 contains 13 residues. CDR3 amino acids: CASSLGSGSQAFF. CDR3 bases: TGTGCCAGCAGCTTAGGGAGCGGATCACAAGCTTTCTTT.

The chain couples TRBV5-1 to TRBJ2-1; 8 positions match TRBD2. This CDR3 has 14 residues. The germline V gene has CDR1 SGHRS and CDR2 YFSETQ. Trimming cost V 4 bases and J 8 bases; bases outside gene matches: 8. CDR3 coding DNA: TGCGCCAGCAGCGGAAGCGGGAGTTTCCATGAGCAGTTCTTC. Residues: CASSGSGSFHEQFF.

The CDR3 spells CASIKRDCNEQFF. The DNA for the CDR3 is TGTGCCAGCATCAAGCGGGACTGCAATGAGCAGTTCTTC. The chain links TRBV21-1 to TRBJ2-1; the DNA was not used to check the table's D call, TRBD2. TRBV21-1 is listed as a pseudogene. CDR3 size: 13 residues.